This TCR beta chain was found in a study of CD8 T cells in Susac syndrome. Study-level results: The TCR sequencing and HLA analysis in the study involved a relatively small number of individuals, as the study acknowledged.

An amount of RNA that ranged from 0.5 to 1 ug was reverse transcribed with random hexamers. The amplification used immunoSEQ multiplex PCR on TCR beta CDR3; it spanned 54 Vbeta and 13 Jbeta. One entry per CDR3 protein results from TCRdb running MiXCR on the immunoSEQ multiplex PCR reads. The sample consists of 350,000 to 550,000 distinct CDR3 sequences, around 83% of them appearing once. Germline CDR1 and CDR2: DFQATT and SNEGSKA (reference sequence). Trimming removed 1 base at V and 4 bases at J, with 14 bases between. This CDR3 comprises 15 residues. A note on this clonotype: Its specificity is not known.

Those who served as multiple sclerosis controls were treatment-naive patients with stable or active relapsing-remitting disease. Isolation of CD8+ and CD4+ T cells was performed negatively, whereas enrichment of TEMRA cells was done by FACS. The rearrangement joins TRBV20-1 to TRBJ2-1; D is uncertain. The clonotype originates from a human donor with multiple sclerosis. Material for sequencing was CD8+ T cells from PBMCs. The CDR3 nucleotides read TGCAGTGCTAGAGGACCGGGTCTTTATTACAATGAGCAGTTCTTC. This gives the protein CSARGPGLYYNEQFF.